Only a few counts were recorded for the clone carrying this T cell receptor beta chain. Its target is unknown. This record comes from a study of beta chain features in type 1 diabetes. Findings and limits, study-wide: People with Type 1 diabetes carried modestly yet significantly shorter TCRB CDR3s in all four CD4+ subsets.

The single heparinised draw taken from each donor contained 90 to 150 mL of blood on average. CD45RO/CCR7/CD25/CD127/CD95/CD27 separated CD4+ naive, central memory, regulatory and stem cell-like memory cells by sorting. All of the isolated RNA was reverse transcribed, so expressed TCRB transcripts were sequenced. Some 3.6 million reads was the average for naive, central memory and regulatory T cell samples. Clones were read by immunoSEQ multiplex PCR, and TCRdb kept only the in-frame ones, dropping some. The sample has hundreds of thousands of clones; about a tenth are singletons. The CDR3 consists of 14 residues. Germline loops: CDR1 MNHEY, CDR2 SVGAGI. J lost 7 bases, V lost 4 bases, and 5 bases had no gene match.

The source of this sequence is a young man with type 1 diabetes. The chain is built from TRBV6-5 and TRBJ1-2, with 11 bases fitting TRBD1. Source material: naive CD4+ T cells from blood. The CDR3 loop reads CASSSGTGGSGYTF. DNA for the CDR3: TGTGCCAGCAGTTCCGGGACAGGGGGGTCTGGCTACACCTTC.